This T cell receptor (beta chain) was recovered during a study of radiotherapy plus CTLA-4 blockade in lung cancer. Enrolled patients, whose metastatic non-small-cell lung cancer was chemo-refractory, received focal radiation plus CTLA-4 blockade with ipilimumab. Sequenced by immunoSEQ multiplex PCR; TCRdb stores in-frame clones only, minus some. Here the sample spans 55,000 to 85,000 clones, 65% to 85% being singletons. The V end was cut by 3 bases, the J end by 5 bases, with 11 bases between. This CDR3 has 13 amino acids. The V gene's germline CDR1 is MNHEY and CDR2 SMNVEV (reference sequence). The clonotype was recovered from a human donor with non-small cell lung cancer whose response to radiotherapy plus ipilimumab could not be evaluated. Some clones in this sample may be carry-over from other donors' samples. The gene calls are TRBV27 and TRBJ2-7; D perhaps matches TRBD1 (6 bases). The sample in question was peripheral blood, obtained from a patient treated with radiotherapy plus ipilimumab. CDR3 nucleotides: TGTGCCAGCAGTTTTGTAACAGGGAACGAGCAGTACTTC. It translates to CASSFVTGNEQYF.